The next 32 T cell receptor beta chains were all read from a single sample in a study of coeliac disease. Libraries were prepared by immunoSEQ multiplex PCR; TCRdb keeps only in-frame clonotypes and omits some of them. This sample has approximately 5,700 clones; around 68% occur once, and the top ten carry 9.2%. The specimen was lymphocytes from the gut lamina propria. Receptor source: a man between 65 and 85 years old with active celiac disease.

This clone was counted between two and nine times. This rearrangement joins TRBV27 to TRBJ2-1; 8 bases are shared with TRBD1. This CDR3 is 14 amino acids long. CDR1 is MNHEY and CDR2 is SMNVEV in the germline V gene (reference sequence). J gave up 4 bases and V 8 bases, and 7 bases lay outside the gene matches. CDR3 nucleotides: TGTGCCAGCCGGACAGGGACTGTATACAATGAGCAGTTCTTC. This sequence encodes CASRTGTVYNEQFF.

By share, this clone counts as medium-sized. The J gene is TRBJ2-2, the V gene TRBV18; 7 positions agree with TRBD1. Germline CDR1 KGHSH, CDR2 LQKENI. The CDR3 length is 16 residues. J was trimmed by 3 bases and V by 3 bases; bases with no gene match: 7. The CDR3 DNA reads TGTGCCAGCTCACCCCCCTCAGGGGGTTACACCGGGGAGCTGTTTTTT. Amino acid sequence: CASSPPSGGYTGELFF.

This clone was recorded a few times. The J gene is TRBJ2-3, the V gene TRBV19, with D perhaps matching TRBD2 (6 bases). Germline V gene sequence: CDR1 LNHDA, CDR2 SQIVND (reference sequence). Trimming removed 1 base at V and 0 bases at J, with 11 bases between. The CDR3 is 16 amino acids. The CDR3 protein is CASSIVGGRSTDTQYF. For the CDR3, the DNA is TGTGCCAGTAGTATAGTCGGAGGGCGTAGCACAGATACGCAGTATTTT.

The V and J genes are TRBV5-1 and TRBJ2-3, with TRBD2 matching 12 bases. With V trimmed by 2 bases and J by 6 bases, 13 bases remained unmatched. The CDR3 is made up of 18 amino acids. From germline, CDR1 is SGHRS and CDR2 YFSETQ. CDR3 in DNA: TGCGCCAGCAGCTTACCAAAGACTAGCGGGGGACTATTGGATACGCAGTATTTT. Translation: CASSLPKTSGGLLDTQYF.

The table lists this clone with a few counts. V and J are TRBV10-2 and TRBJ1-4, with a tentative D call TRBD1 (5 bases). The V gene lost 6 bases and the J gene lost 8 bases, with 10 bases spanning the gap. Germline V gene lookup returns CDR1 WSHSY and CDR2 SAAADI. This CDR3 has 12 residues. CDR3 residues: CASSQGEEKLFF. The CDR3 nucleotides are TGCGCCAGCAGCCAGGGCGAAGAAAAACTGTTTTTT.

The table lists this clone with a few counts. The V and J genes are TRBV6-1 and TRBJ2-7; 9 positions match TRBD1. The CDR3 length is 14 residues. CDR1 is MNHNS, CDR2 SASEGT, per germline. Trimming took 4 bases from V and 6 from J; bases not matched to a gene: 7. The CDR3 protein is CASSVVGQGGEQYF. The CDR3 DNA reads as TGTGCCAGCAGTGTGGTGGGACAGGGTGGCGAGCAGTACTTC.

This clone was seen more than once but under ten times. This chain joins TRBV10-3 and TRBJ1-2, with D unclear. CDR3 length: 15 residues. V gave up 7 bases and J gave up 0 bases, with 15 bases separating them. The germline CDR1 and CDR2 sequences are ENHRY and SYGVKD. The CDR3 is CAITGYESANYGYTF. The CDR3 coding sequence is TGTGCCATCACGGGGTATGAGTCTGCTAACTATGGCTACACCTTC.

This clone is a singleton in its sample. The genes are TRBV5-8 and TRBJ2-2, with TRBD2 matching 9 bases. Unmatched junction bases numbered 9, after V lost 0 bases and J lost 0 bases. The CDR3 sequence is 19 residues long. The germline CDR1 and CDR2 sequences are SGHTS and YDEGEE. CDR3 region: CASSLGLGSGGPNTGELFF. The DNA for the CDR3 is TGTGCCAGCAGCTTGGGACTAGGGAGCGGGGGGCCGAACACCGGGGAGCTGTTTTTT.

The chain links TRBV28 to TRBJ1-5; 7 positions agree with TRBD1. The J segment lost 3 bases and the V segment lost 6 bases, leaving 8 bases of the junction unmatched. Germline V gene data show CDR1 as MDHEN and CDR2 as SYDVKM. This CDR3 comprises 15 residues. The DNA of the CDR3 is TGTGCCAGCAGCGAATTGACAGGGAACAATCAGCCCCAGCATTTT. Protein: CASSELTGNNQPQHF.

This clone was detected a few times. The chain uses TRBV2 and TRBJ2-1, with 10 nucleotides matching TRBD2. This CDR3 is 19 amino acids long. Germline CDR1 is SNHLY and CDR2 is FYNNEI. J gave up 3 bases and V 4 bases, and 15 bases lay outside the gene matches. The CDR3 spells CASSGWLAGDPGLYNEQFF. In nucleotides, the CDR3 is TGTGCCAGCAGTGGTTGGCTAGCGGGAGACCCGGGGCTCTACAATGAGCAGTTCTTC.

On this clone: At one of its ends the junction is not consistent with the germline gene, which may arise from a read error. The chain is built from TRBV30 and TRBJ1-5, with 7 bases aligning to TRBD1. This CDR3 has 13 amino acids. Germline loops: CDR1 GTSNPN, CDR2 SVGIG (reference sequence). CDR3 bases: TGTGCCTGGAGCCGGGACAGCAGTCAGCCCCAGCATTTT. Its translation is CAWSRDSSQPQHF.

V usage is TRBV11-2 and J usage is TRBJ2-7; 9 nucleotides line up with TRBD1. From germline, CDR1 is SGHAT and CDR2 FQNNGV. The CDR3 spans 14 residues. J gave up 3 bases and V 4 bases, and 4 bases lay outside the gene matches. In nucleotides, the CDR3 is TGTGCCAGCAGCTCTTCGACAGGGGGCTACGAGCAGTACTTC. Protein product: CASSSSTGGYEQYF. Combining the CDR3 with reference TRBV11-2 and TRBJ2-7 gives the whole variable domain EAGVAQSPRYKIIEKRQSVAFWCNPISGHATLYWYQQILGQGPKLLIQFQNNGVVDDSQLPKDRFSAERLKGVDSTLKIQPAKLEDSAVYLCASSSSTGGYEQYFGPGTRLTVT.

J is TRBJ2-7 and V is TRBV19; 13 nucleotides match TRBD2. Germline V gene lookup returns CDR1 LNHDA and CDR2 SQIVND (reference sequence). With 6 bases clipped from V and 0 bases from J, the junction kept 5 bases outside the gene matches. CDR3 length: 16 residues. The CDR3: CASSPGLAGDSYEQYF. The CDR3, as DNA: TGTGCCAGTAGCCCAGGACTAGCGGGAGACTCCTACGAGCAGTACTTC.

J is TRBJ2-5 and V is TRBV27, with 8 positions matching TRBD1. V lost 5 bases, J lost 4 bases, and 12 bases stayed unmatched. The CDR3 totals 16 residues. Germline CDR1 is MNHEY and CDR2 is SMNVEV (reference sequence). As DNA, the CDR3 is TGTGCCAGCAGTACCTCACGGACAGGGTTTCGAGAGACCCAGTACTTC. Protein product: CASSTSRTGFRETQYF.

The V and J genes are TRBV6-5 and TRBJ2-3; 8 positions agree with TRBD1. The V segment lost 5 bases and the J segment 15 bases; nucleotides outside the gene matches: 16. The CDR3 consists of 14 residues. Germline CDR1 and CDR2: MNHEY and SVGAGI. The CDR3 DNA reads TGTGCCAGCAGTGCACAAGGGGTACAGGGGGTGATTTATTTT. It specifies CASSAQGVQGVIYF.

CDR3 residues: CASSERARGGWQYF. The CDR3 coding sequence is TGTGCCAGCAGTGAACGGGCGAGGGGGGGGTGGCAGTACTTC. The rearrangement uses TRBV2 and TRBJ2-7; TRBD2 is a possible D gene (7 bases). Deletions cut 2 bases from V and 9 bases from J, with 17 bases between. The CDR3 is 14 amino acids. Germline V gives CDR1 SNHLY, CDR2 FYNNEI.

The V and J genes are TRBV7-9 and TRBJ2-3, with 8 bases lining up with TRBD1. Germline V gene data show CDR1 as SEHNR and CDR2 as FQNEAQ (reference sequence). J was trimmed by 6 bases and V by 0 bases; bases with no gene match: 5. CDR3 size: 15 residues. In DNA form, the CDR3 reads TGTGCCAGCAGCTTAGCGGGCAGGGGGCTCGATACGCAGTATTTT. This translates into CASSLAGRGLDTQYF.

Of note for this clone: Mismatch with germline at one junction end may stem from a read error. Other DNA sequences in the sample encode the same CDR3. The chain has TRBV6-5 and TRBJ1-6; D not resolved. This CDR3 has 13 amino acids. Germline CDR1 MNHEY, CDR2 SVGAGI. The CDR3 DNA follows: TGTGCCAGCAGTTACTCTAATAATTCCCCCCTCCACTTT. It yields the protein CASSYSNNSPLHF.

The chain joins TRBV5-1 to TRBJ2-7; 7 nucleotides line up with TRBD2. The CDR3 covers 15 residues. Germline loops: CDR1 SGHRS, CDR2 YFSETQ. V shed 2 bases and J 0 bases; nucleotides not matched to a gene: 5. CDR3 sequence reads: CASSLTGGTSYEQYF. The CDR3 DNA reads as TGCGCCAGCAGCTTAACGGGAGGTACCTCCTACGAGCAGTACTTC.

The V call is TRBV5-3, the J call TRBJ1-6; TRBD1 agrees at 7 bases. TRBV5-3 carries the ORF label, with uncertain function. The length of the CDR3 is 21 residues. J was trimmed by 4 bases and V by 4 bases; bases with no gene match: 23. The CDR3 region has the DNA TGTGCCAGAAGCCCACCGGGACAGAGAACTCCCGAGGGGATGTATAATTCACCCCTCCACTTT. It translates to CARSPPGQRTPEGMYNSPLHF.

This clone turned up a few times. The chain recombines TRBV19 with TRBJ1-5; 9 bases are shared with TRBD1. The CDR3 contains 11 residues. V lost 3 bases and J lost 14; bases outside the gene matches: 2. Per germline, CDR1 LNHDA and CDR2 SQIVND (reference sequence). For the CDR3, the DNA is TGTGCCAGTAGTATGGGGACAGGGAAGCATTTT. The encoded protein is CASSMGTGKHF.

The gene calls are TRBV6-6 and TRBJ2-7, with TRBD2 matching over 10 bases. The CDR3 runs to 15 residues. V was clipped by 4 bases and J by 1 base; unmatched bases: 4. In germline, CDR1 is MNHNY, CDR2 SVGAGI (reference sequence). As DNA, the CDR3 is TGTGCCAGCAGTTCCACTAGCGGGGTTTCCTACGAGCAGTACTTC. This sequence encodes CASSSTSGVSYEQYF.

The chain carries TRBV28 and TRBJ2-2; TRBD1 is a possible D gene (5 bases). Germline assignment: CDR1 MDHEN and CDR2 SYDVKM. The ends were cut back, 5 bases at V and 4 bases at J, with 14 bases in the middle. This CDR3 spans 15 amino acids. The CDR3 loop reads CASSQGGQATGELFF. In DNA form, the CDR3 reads TGTGCCAGCAGTCAGGGTGGGCAGGCCACCGGGGAGCTGTTTTTT.

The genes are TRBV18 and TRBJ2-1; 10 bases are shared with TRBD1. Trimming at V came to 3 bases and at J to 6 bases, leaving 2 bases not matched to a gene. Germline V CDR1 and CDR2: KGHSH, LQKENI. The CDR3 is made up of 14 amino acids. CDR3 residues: CASSPGQGFNEQFF. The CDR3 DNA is TGTGCCAGCTCACCGGGACAGGGGTTCAATGAGCAGTTCTTC.

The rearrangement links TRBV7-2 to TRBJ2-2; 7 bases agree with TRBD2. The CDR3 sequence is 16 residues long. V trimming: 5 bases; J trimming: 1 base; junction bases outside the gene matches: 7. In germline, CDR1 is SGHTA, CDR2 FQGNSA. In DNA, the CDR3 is TGTGCCAGCAGCCCCCTAGCGGCCCAGAACACCGGGGAGCTGTTTTTT. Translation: CASSPLAAQNTGELFF.

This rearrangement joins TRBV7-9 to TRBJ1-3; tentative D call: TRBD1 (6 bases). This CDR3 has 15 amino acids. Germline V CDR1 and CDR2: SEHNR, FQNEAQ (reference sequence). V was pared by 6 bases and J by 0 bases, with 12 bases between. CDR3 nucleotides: TGTGCCAGCAGACCGATGGACAGCTCTGGAAACACCATATATTTT. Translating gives CASRPMDSSGNTIYF.

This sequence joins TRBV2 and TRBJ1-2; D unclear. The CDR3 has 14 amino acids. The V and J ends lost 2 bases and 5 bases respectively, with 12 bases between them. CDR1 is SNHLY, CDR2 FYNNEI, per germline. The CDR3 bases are TGTGCCAGCAGTGAAACGGGGTGGAGGTATGGCTACACCTTC. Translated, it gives CASSETGWRYGYTF.

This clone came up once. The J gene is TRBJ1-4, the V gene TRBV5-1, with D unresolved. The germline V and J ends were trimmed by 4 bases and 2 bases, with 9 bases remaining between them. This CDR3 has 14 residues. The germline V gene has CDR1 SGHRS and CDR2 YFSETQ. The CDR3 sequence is CASSPRVTNEKLFF. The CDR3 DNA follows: TGCGCCAGCAGCCCGAGGGTTACTAATGAAAAACTGTTTTTT.

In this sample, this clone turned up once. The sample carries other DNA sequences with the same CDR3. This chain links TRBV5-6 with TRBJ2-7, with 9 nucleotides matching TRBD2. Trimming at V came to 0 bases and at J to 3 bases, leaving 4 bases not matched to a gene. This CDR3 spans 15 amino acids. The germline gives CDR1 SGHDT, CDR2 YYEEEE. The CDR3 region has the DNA TGTGCCAGCAGCTTGGGCCTAGCGGGAAGCTACGAGCAGTACTTC. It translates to CASSLGLAGSYEQYF.

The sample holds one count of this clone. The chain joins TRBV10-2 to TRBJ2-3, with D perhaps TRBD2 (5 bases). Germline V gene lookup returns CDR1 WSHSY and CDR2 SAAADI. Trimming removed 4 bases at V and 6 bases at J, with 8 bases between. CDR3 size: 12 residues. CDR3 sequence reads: CASSGRRDTQYF. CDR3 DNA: TGCGCCAGCAGTGGTAGGAGGGATACGCAGTATTTT.

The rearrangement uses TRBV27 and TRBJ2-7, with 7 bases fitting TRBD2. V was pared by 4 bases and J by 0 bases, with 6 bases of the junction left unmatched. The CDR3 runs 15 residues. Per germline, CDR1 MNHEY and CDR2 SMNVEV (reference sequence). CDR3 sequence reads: CASSSIASGSYEQYF. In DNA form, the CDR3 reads TGTGCCAGCAGTTCTATAGCTAGCGGCTCCTACGAGCAGTACTTC.

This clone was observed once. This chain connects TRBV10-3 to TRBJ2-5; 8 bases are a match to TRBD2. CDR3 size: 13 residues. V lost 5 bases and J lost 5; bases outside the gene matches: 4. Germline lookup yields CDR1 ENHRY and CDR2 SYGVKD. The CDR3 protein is CAISSGSGETQYF. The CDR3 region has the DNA TGTGCCATCAGTAGCGGGAGTGGGGAGACCCAGTACTTC.